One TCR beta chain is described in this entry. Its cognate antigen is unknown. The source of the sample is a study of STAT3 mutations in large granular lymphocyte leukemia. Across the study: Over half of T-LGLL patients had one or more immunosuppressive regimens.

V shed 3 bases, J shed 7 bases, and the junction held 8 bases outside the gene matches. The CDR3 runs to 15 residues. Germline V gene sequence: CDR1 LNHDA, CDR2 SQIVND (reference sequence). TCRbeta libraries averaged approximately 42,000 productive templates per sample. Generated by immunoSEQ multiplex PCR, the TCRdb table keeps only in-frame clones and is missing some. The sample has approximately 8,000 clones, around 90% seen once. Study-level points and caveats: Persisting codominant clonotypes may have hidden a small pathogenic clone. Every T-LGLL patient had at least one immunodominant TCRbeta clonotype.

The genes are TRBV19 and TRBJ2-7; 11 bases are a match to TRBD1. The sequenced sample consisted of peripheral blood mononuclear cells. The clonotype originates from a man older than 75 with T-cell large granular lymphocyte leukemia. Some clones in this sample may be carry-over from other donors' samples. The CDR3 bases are TGTGCCAGTAGTATTCAGGACAGGGGGCAGCGTGAGCAGTACTTC. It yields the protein CASSIQDRGQREQYF.